The 31 T cell receptor beta chains below all came from one sample that was sequenced in a study of T-cell reconstitution after alpha-beta-depleted transplantation in children. Unique molecular identifiers tagged the TCRbeta library. One entry per CDR3 protein results from TCRdb running MiXCR on the PCR reads. The repertoire has about 980,000 distinct CDR3 sequences, about 29% of them found once; the top ten carry over 25%. Sample: PBMCs, mostly from graft donor cells, taken 360 days after TCRalphabeta/CD19-depleted stem cell transplant. These TCRs come from a boy younger than two who had a stem cell transplant for SCID, so the T cells may come from the graft donor.

This clonotype was recorded only once. V gene TRBV20-1 combines with J gene TRBJ2-7; 9 nucleotides match TRBD1. Trimming took 0 bases from V and 5 from J; bases not matched to a gene: 8. The CDR3 spans 15 residues. Per germline, CDR1 DFQATT and CDR2 SNEGSKA (reference sequence). This chain's CDR3 is CSARDTGTGPNEQYF. CDR3 bases: TGCAGTGCTAGAGATACGGGGACAGGGCCTAACGAGCAGTACTTC.

The V gene is TRBV12-3 or TRBV12-4, the J gene TRBJ2-2, with D unclear. The CDR3 loop spans 16 amino acids. V was shortened by 8 bases and J by 2 bases, with 18 bases between the two germline ends. The CDR3 coding sequence is TGTGCCAGCCGAGACGGTGCCCCTATAAACACCGGGGAGCTGTTTTTT. Protein product: CASRDGAPINTGELFF.

This sequence joins TRBV20-1 and TRBJ2-5, with 8 bases lining up with TRBD1. V shed 3 bases, J shed 5 bases, and the junction held 5 bases outside the gene matches. There are 13 residues in the CDR3. Germline V lookup: CDR1 DFQATT, CDR2 SNEGSKA (reference sequence). CDR3 sequence: CSASRTGPETQYF. The CDR3 nucleotides read TGCAGTGCTAGCCGGACAGGGCCTGAGACCCAGTACTTC.

This clonotype was counted between two and nine times. The chain joins TRBV28 to TRBJ1-2; D not certain. Trimming stripped 6 bases from V and 7 bases from J, with 24 bases between. CDR1 MDHEN and CDR2 SYDVKM come from the germline V gene. The CDR3 consists of 16 residues. The CDR3 loop reads CASSPLLLASSGGYTF. Written as DNA, the CDR3 is TGTGCCAGCAGCCCACTCCTCCTTGCGAGTAGCGGTGGCTACACCTTC.

This clonotype appeared a few times. The chain carries TRBV5-5 and TRBJ2-7; no definite D call. CDR3 length equals 13 residues. Trimming pared 1 base from V and 2 bases from J, leaving 7 bases between. From germline, CDR1 is SGHKS and CDR2 YYEKEE (reference sequence). CDR3 sequence: CASSLWFPYEQYF. The CDR3 coding sequence is TGTGCCAGCAGCTTGTGGTTCCCCTACGAGCAGTACTTC.

The chain couples TRBV4-3 to TRBJ2-2, with a weak D call TRBD1 (6 bases). The CDR3 is 18 residues long. Germline V CDR1 and CDR2: LGHNA, YSLEER. Trimming cost V 0 bases and J 3 bases, with 17 bases left between them. The CDR3 reads CASSQEQGGREDTGELFF. The CDR3 coding sequence is TGCGCCAGCAGCCAAGAACAGGGTGGTAGGGAAGACACCGGGGAGCTGTTTTTT.

V gene TRBV25-1 combines with J gene TRBJ2-3, with 7 bases matching TRBD1. Trimming took 7 bases from V and 4 from J; bases not matched to a gene: 14. The CDR3 has 16 residues. CDR1 and CDR2 (germline): MGHDK, SYGVNS. The CDR3 loop is CASTPTGPGKSDTQYF. CDR3 coding DNA: TGTGCCAGCACCCCGACAGGGCCGGGGAAGTCAGATACGCAGTATTTT.

This chain connects TRBV7-2 to TRBJ2-4; TRBD2 matches 9 bases. V dropped 2 bases and J dropped 2; count of bases not matched to a gene: 13. The CDR3 length is 19 residues. The germline V gene has CDR1 SGHTA and CDR2 FQGNSA. This CDR3 is CASSLSSGMRGGSKNIQYF. The CDR3, as DNA: TGTGCCAGCAGCTTATCGTCAGGAATGCGGGGGGGCTCCAAAAACATTCAGTACTTC.

This clonotype was seen once. The genes are TRBV7-7 and TRBJ1-1; no definite D call. Trimming removed 5 bases at V and 6 bases at J, with 19 bases between. Per the germline V gene, CDR1 is SSHAT and CDR2 is FNYEAQ (reference sequence). The CDR3 runs to 15 residues. The DNA of the CDR3 is TGTGCCAGCAGCCCAAATCCCTGGTCGTTAGCTGAAGCTTTCTTT. Translating it yields CASSPNPWSLAEAFF.

The chain combines TRBV12-3 or TRBV12-4 with TRBJ2-5, with 10 bases identical to TRBD2. The CDR3 loop spans 16 amino acids. V lost 1 base, J lost 5 bases, and 7 bases stayed unmatched. Written as DNA, the CDR3 is TGTGCCAGCAGTTTAGGGTTAGCGGGGGGAAAGGAGACCCAGTACTTC. It specifies CASSLGLAGGKETQYF.

The CDR3 region has the DNA TGTGCCACCGCCAAGACCCCGGGAAAGACCCAGTACTTC. Amino acid sequence: CATAKTPGKTQYF. The chain couples TRBV15 to TRBJ2-5; TRBD2 might be the D (5 bases). V lost 8 bases to trimming and J lost 6 bases, with 16 bases between them. From germline, CDR1 is LNHNV and CDR2 YYDKDF (reference sequence). CDR3 size: 13 residues.

The J gene is TRBJ1-2, the V gene TRBV3-1; no clear D gene. Germline V gene sequence: CDR1 LGHDT, CDR2 YNNKEL (reference sequence). V was clipped by 4 bases and J by 4 bases, with 10 bases between them. CDR3 size: 13 residues. The CDR3 DNA reads as TGTGCCAGCAGCCTAAGGTTAGGCTATGGCTACACCTTC. Encoded protein: CASSLRLGYGYTF.

The chain employs TRBV4-2 and TRBJ1-4; a possible D gene is TRBD1 (5 bases). Germline loops: CDR1 LGHNA, CDR2 YNFKEQ. The CDR3 runs 17 residues. Between the trimmed V and J ends, which lost 0 bases and 3 bases, there was a span of 14 bases. Here the CDR3 DNA reads TGTGCCAGCAGCCAAGATGGGGCCGAGACATCTAATGAAAAACTGTTTTTT. This encodes CASSQDGAETSNEKLFF.

This sequence joins TRBV5-1 and TRBJ2-7, with 10 bases aligning to TRBD1. The ends lost 3 bases at V and 0 bases at J; junction bases unmatched: 3. The CDR3 extends over 15 amino acids. The germline gives CDR1 SGHRS, CDR2 YFSETQ. CDR3 sequence (DNA): TGCGCCAGCAGCTCGGACAGGGGGGTCTCCTACGAGCAGTACTTC. The encoded protein is CASSSDRGVSYEQYF.

This clonotype came up a few times. The chain carries TRBV29-1 and TRBJ1-2, with 7 nucleotides matching TRBD1. Germline trimming cut 2 bases from V and 4 bases from J; bases unmatched to any gene: 13. The germline V gene encodes CDR1 SQVTM and CDR2 ANQGSEA. The CDR3 runs to 16 residues. DNA of the CDR3: TGCAGCGTTGAATCATCGACAGGGTTGTCTTCCTATGGCTACACCTTC. Protein sequence: CSVESSTGLSSYGYTF.

This clonotype was seen a handful of times. The chain is built from TRBV29-1 and TRBJ1-4; no reliable D call. Trimming cost V 2 bases and J 3 bases, with 7 bases left between them. Germline loops: CDR1 SQVTM, CDR2 ANQGSEA. The CDR3 is 13 residues long. CDR3 in DNA: TGCAGCGTTGAAACTGGGCCTAATGAAAAACTGTTTTTT. Translated, it gives CSVETGPNEKLFF.

This clonotype was counted a few times. V usage is TRBV20-1 and J usage is TRBJ2-7; no firm D call. The CDR3 has 12 amino acids. Trimming left V 1 base short and J 5 bases short, with 9 bases between. Germline values: CDR1 DFQATT, CDR2 SNEGSKA (reference sequence). CDR3 bases: TGCAGTGCTAGAGCTGGGTTCCACGAGCAGTACTTC. It is translated as CSARAGFHEQYF.

There are many counts of this clonotype. V is TRBV7-9 and J is TRBJ2-1; D is uncertain. The CDR3 length is 14 residues. Trimming took 7 bases from V and 7 from J, leaving 17 bases between them. Germline CDR1 and CDR2: SEHNR and FQNEAQ (reference sequence). CDR3 in amino acids: CASTPRTLRNEQFF. The CDR3 nucleotides read TGTGCCAGCACCCCCAGGACCCTAAGGAATGAGCAGTTCTTC.

This chain uses TRBV7-9 with TRBJ2-3; 7 nucleotides line up with TRBD1. CDR1 and CDR2 (germline): SEHNR, FQNEAQ (reference sequence). The CDR3 runs 16 residues. V gave up 7 bases and J gave up 2 bases; unmatched junction bases: 12. As DNA, the CDR3 is TGTGCCAGCAACTATTTTCAGGGGGATCACACAGATACGCAGTATTTT. This translates into CASNYFQGDHTDTQYF.

V gene TRBV28 combines with J gene TRBJ2-5; 7 bases are shared with TRBD1. Germline CDR1 reads MDHEN; CDR2 reads SYDVKM. The CDR3 contains 15 residues. Trimming at V came to 3 bases and at J to 5 bases, leaving 9 bases not matched to a gene. CDR3 amino acids: CASSFWPGQRETQYF. The CDR3 DNA reads TGTGCCAGCAGTTTCTGGCCGGGACAGCGGGAGACCCAGTACTTC. Looking up the rest from reference TRBV28 and TRBJ2-5 gives the full variable domain: DVKVTQSSRYLVKRTGEKVFLECVQDMDHENMFWYRQDPGLGLRLIYFSYDVKMKEKGDIPEGYSVSREKKERFSLILESASTNQTSMYLCASSFWPGQRETQYFGPGTRLLVL.

This clonotype was seen repeatedly, ten times or more. The gene calls are TRBV29-1 and TRBJ2-2; D is unclear. CDR1 is SQVTM, CDR2 ANQGSEA, per germline. The CDR3 runs 11 residues. Trimming shortened V by 8 bases and J by 6 bases, and 10 bases separated the two germline ends. The CDR3 bases are TGCAGCACGGCCGAGTCCGGGGAGCTGTTTTTT. Its protein is CSTAESGELFF.

The CDR3 loop is CSASKVSSGGGFYEQYF. In nucleotides, the CDR3 is TGCAGTGCTAGTAAGGTGTCTAGCGGGGGGGGCTTCTACGAGCAGTACTTC. The chain recombines TRBV20-1 with TRBJ2-7; 12 nucleotides match TRBD2. The germline V gene has CDR1 DFQATT and CDR2 SNEGSKA (reference sequence). The CDR3 has 17 amino acids. The junction had 12 bases not matched to a gene; V was cut back by 3 bases and J by 3 bases.

This clonotype has only a few counts. The chain links TRBV5-1 to TRBJ2-2, with TRBD1 matching 7 bases. J gave up 1 base and V 4 bases, and 7 bases lay outside the gene matches. The germline gives CDR1 SGHRS, CDR2 YFSETQ. The CDR3 runs 16 residues. CDR3 in amino acids: CASSPTGVKNTGELFF. For the CDR3, the DNA is TGCGCCAGCAGCCCAACAGGGGTGAAGAACACCGGGGAGCTGTTTTTT.

Regarding this clonotype: The conserved final phenylalanine or tryptophan is absent from the CDR3, which likely points to a read error. The CDR3, as DNA: TGTGCCAGCAGCCCGGCCGTACAGGGTAGTGGTGGCTACACCTGC. This gives the protein CASSPAVQGSGGYTC. This sequence joins TRBV4-2 and TRBJ1-2, with D possibly TRBD1 on 6 matching bases. The CDR3 is made up of 15 amino acids. Germline assignment: CDR1 LGHNA and CDR2 YNFKEQ. V lost 4 bases and J lost 7, with 19 bases in between.

This chain connects TRBV20-1 to TRBJ2-7, with 9 bases fitting TRBD2. V dropped 4 bases and J dropped 2; count of bases not matched to a gene: 6. Germline V gives CDR1 DFQATT, CDR2 SNEGSKA (reference sequence). The length of the CDR3 is 14 residues. The CDR3 DNA reads as TGCAGTGCTAAGACCAGCGGGGGGCCCTACGAGCAGTACTTC. This sequence encodes CSAKTSGGPYEQYF.

This sequence joins TRBV20-1 and TRBJ2-1, with TRBD2 matching 10 bases. The ends lost 3 bases at V and 2 bases at J; junction bases unmatched: 7. The germline CDR1 and CDR2 sequences are DFQATT and SNEGSKA (reference sequence). This CDR3 spans 16 amino acids. DNA of the CDR3: TGCAGTGCTAGGCAGCGGGGGGGCTTGGCCTACAATGAGCAGTTCTTC. Its protein is CSARQRGGLAYNEQFF.

This clonotype was seen a handful of times. Mismatch with germline at one junction end may stem from a read error. The chain links TRBV12-3 or TRBV12-4 to TRBJ2-3; D is undetermined. The CDR3 runs 16 residues. The CDR3 DNA follows: TGTGCCAACAGTAGACCAATCTGGGGTCGCACAGATACGCAGTATTTT. Amino acid sequence: CANSRPIWGRTDTQYF.

The rearrangement joins TRBV6-5 to TRBJ1-6; D may be TRBD1 (6 bases). The V gene's germline CDR1 is MNHEY and CDR2 SVGAGI. The CDR3 covers 14 residues. V lost 2 bases and J lost 8, with 10 bases in between. CDR3 bases: TGTGCCAGCAGTTACGAGGGGGTGCATTCACCCCTCCACTTT. It specifies CASSYEGVHSPLHF.

This clonotype was counted only a few times. V usage is TRBV7-2 and J usage is TRBJ2-1; 7 nucleotides align to TRBD1. Germline V gene sequence: CDR1 SGHTA, CDR2 FQGNSA. This CDR3 is built from 16 residues. V lost 0 bases and J lost 2; bases outside the gene matches: 4. CDR3 sequence (DNA): TGTGCCAGCAGCTTAGCGATAACAGGGGCCTACAATGAGCAGTTCTTC. This encodes CASSLAITGAYNEQFF.

Only a few counts were recorded for this clonotype. V gene TRBV20-1 combines with J gene TRBJ2-5, with a weak D call TRBD2 (6 bases). V lost 3 bases and J 0 bases, leaving 11 bases between the germline ends. Germline V gene sequence: CDR1 DFQATT, CDR2 SNEGSKA (reference sequence). The length of the CDR3 is 14 residues. The CDR3 nucleotides are TGCAGTGCTAGTGTGGGGAGGTACCAAGAGACCCAGTACTTC. Its translation: CSASVGRYQETQYF.

V is TRBV7-9 and J is TRBJ1-1; perhaps TRBD1 as D (6 bases). Trimming stripped 7 bases from V and 6 bases from J, with 15 bases between. The CDR3 runs to 13 residues. Germline assignment: CDR1 SEHNR and CDR2 FQNEAQ (reference sequence). CDR3 in DNA: TGTGCCAGCAACGCCGGGGGCGCGGCTGAAGCTTTCTTT. It specifies CASNAGGAAEAFF.